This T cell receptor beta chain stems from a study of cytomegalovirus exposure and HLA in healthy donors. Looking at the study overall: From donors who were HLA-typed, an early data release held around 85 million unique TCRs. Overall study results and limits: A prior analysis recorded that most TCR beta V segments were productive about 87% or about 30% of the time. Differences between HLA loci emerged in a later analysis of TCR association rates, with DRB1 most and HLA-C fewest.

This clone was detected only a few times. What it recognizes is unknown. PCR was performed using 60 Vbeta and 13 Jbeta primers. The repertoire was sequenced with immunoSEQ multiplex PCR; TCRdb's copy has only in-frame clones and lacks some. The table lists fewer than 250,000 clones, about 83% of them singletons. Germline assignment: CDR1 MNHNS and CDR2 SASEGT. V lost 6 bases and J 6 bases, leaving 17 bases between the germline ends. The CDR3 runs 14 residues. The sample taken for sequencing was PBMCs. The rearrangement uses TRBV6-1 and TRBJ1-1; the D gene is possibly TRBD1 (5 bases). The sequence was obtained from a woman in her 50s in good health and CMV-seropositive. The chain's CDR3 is CASRLIGGGPEAFF. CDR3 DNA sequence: TGTGCCAGCAGGCTAATTGGGGGGGGACCTGAAGCTTTCTTT.